This T cell receptor beta chain was sequenced in a study of T cells after yellow fever vaccination. In the study overall: Any fraction with a low cell number was prepared using SMART-Seq v4 Ultra Low Input.

This clonotype was detected only a few times. One entry per CDR3 protein results from TCRdb running MiXCR on the 5' RACE reads. The table shows 300,000 or so distinct CDR3 sequences, with approximately 4% occurring only once. Germline-derived CDR1 and CDR2 are SGHTA and FQGNSA. Trimming left V 3 bases short and J 5 bases short, with 10 bases between. This CDR3 comprises 13 residues. The material was PBMCs, obtained 5 days after the yellow fever booster vaccination. This clonotype was obtained from a man in his late teens or twenties who received the YFV17D yellow fever vaccine. The chain carries TRBV7-2 and TRBJ2-5; tentatively, D is TRBD2 (5 bases). The CDR3 sequence: CASSFGVGETQYF. CDR3 bases: TGTGCCAGCAGCTTCGGGGTGGGGGAGACCCAGTACTTC.